A selection of T cell receptor beta chains follows, all from one sample in a study of blood T cell repertoires in COVID-19. Repertoires were generated with immunoSEQ multiplex PCR, while TCRdb's copy carries only in-frame clones and drops some. The top ten clones hold approximately 1.5% of a sample with 410,000 or so clones, around 91% of them seen once. Sequencing was carried out using peripheral blood. These receptors all stem from a woman in her forties with COVID-19, enrolled during active disease. The CDR3 runs from the conserved cysteine through the conserved F or W. Each record gives: D gene, V gene, clone size, J gene, CDR3 DNA, CDR3 protein. A D gene is named only where the DNA matches it firmly. Expanded clones get a size class; other rows say once, few or many, or leave the size out.

d_call: .; v_call: TRBV18; clone_size: .; j_call: TRBJ1-1; cdr3_nt: TGTGCCAGCTCACCAAACAGGAACACTGAAGCTTTCTTT; cdr3_aa: CASSPNRNTEAFF
d_call: TRBD1; v_call: TRBV3-1/TRBV3-2; clone_size: .; j_call: TRBJ2-1; cdr3_nt: TGTGCCAGCAGCCAAGATCCGGGACAGGTTGGTGAGCAGTTCTTC; cdr3_aa: CASSQDPGQVGEQFF
d_call: .; v_call: TRBV5-4; clone_size: .; j_call: TRBJ2-3; cdr3_nt: TGTGCCAGCAGTAAGCCGCAGGGGCAGCAGTATTTT; cdr3_aa: CASSKPQGQQYF
d_call: .; v_call: TRBV9; clone_size: .; j_call: TRBJ2-1; cdr3_nt: TGTGCCAGCAGCCCTCATATGGAGAACAATGAGCAGTTCTTC; cdr3_aa: CASSPHMENNEQFF
d_call: .; v_call: TRBV21-1; clone_size: once; j_call: TRBJ1-2; cdr3_nt: TGTGCCAGCAGCCCAGGGGGAGGCGACTATGGCTACACCTTC; cdr3_aa: CASSPGGGDYGYTF
d_call: .; v_call: TRBV15; clone_size: .; j_call: TRBJ1-5; cdr3_nt: TGTGCCACCAGCAGAGATCGGGAGGCCGGGCCCCAGCATTTT; cdr3_aa: CATSRDREAGPQHF
d_call: TRBD1; v_call: TRBV5-4; clone_size: .; j_call: TRBJ2-5; cdr3_nt: TGTGCCAGCAGCTCATTAACAGGGGGCTTGGAGACCCAGTACTTC; cdr3_aa: CASSSLTGGLETQYF
d_call: TRBD1; v_call: TRBV5-4; clone_size: .; j_call: TRBJ1-1; cdr3_nt: TGTGCCAGCGCCTACAGGGGCGCTAACACTGAAGCTTTCTTT; cdr3_aa: CASAYRGANTEAFF
d_call: .; v_call: TRBV6-5; clone_size: .; j_call: TRBJ2-5; cdr3_nt: TGTGCCAGCAGCCCCCAGGGAATAAAACAAGAGACCCAGTACTTC; cdr3_aa: CASSPQGIKQETQYF
d_call: .; v_call: TRBV28; clone_size: .; j_call: TRBJ2-7; cdr3_nt: TGTGCCACCAGTAGCGCGGACAGTCGTAGGGAGCAGTACTTC; cdr3_aa: CATSSADSRREQYF
d_call: .; v_call: TRBV29-1; clone_size: .; j_call: TRBJ1-5; cdr3_nt: TGCAGCGTTACCAGGGGTAGCAATCAGCCCCAGCATTTT; cdr3_aa: CSVTRGSNQPQHF
d_call: .; v_call: TRBV3-1/TRBV3-2; clone_size: .; j_call: TRBJ2-7; cdr3_nt: TGTGCCAGCAGCCACCTCGGACAGCACTACGAGCAGTACTTC; cdr3_aa: CASSHLGQHYEQYF
d_call: .; v_call: TRBV5-1; clone_size: .; j_call: TRBJ2-1; cdr3_nt: TGCGCCAGCAGCTTGGCCACCCCTAGCTCCTACAATGAGCAGTTCTTC; cdr3_aa: CASSLATPSSYNEQFF
d_call: .; v_call: TRBV19; clone_size: .; j_call: TRBJ1-5; cdr3_nt: TGTGCCAGTACCCCAAGGAGGGGCAATCAGCCCCAGCATTTT; cdr3_aa: CASTPRRGNQPQHF
d_call: TRBD2; v_call: TRBV15; clone_size: .; j_call: TRBJ2-7; cdr3_nt: TGTGCCACCAGCAGCCCCACGGGGGGGCGGTACGAGCAGTACTTC; cdr3_aa: CATSSPTGGRYEQYF
d_call: .; v_call: TRBV28; clone_size: .; j_call: TRBJ2-3; cdr3_nt: TGTGCCAGCAGCCGAGTGGGGGGGGACAACAAAGATACGCAGTATTTT; cdr3_aa: CASSRVGGDNKDTQYF
d_call: TRBD2; v_call: TRBV27; clone_size: .; j_call: TRBJ2-7; cdr3_nt: TGTGCCAGCAGTTCCTTCAAGGGACTAGCGGGAGTACGGGAGCAGTACTTC; cdr3_aa: CASSSFKGLAGVREQYF
d_call: TRBD1; v_call: TRBV2; clone_size: .; j_call: TRBJ1-6; cdr3_nt: TGTGCCAGCAGTGGGACAGGGGCTAATTCACCCCTCCACTTT; cdr3_aa: CASSGTGANSPLHF
d_call: .; v_call: TRBV5-4; clone_size: .; j_call: TRBJ1-4; cdr3_nt: TGTGCCAGCAGCAGCTACAGGGATGAAAAACTGTTTTTT; cdr3_aa: CASSSYRDEKLFF
d_call: TRBD2; v_call: TRBV4-3; clone_size: .; j_call: TRBJ2-5; cdr3_nt: TGCGCCAGCAGCCAAGACTTTGCGCGGGGGGAGGTGGGAGAGACCCAGTACTTC; cdr3_aa: CASSQDFARGEVGETQYF
d_call: .; v_call: TRBV11-2; clone_size: .; j_call: TRBJ1-3; cdr3_nt: TGTGCCAGCAGCTTAACCGGGAACACCATATATTTT; cdr3_aa: CASSLTGNTIYF
d_call: TRBD2; v_call: TRBV9; clone_size: once; j_call: TRBJ2-5; cdr3_nt: TGTGCCAGCACCGGGGGGGCCGGGGTAACCCAGTACTTC; cdr3_aa: CASTGGAGVTQYF
d_call: TRBD1; v_call: TRBV6-5; clone_size: .; j_call: TRBJ2-2; cdr3_nt: TGTGCCAGCAGTTTGGGAAGGACAGGGTACACCGGGGAGCTGTTTTTT; cdr3_aa: CASSLGRTGYTGELFF
d_call: TRBD1; v_call: TRBV11-3; clone_size: .; j_call: TRBJ1-1; cdr3_nt: TGTGCCAGCAGCCACAGGGGAAGGGACACTGAAGCTTTCTTT; cdr3_aa: CASSHRGRDTEAFF
d_call: .; v_call: TRBV4-1; clone_size: .; j_call: TRBJ2-2; cdr3_nt: TGCGCCAGCAGCCTCGGACTTAGAACGAGGGGGGAGCTGTTTTTT; cdr3_aa: CASSLGLRTRGELFF
d_call: .; v_call: TRBV5-8; clone_size: few; j_call: TRBJ1-1; cdr3_nt: TGTGCCAGCAGCTCCTGGACAGTGATGAACACTGAAGCTTTCTTT; cdr3_aa: CASSSWTVMNTEAFF
d_call: .; v_call: TRBV6-5; clone_size: .; j_call: TRBJ1-3; cdr3_nt: TGTGCCAGCAGCCGGGGTCCCGGAAACACCATATATTTT; cdr3_aa: CASSRGPGNTIYF
d_call: TRBD2; v_call: TRBV24-1; clone_size: .; j_call: TRBJ2-1; cdr3_nt: TGTGCCACCAGTGATGCCGGGACTAGCGGGGGAAATGAGCAGTTCTTC; cdr3_aa: CATSDAGTSGGNEQFF
d_call: .; v_call: TRBV27; clone_size: once; j_call: TRBJ2-7; cdr3_nt: TGTGCCAGCAGTTCAGGGACTCTGGCCGAGCAGTACTTC; cdr3_aa: CASSSGTLAEQYF
d_call: TRBD1; v_call: TRBV6-6; clone_size: once; j_call: TRBJ2-3; cdr3_nt: TGTGCCAGCAGATGGACAGGACGGGACACCGATACGCAGTATTTT; cdr3_aa: CASRWTGRDTDTQYF
d_call: TRBD2; v_call: TRBV7-2; clone_size: .; j_call: TRBJ2-1; cdr3_nt: TGTGCCAGCAGCTCGGGACTAGCGGGCTCCCATACTGATGAGCAGTTCTTC; cdr3_aa: CASSSGLAGSHTDEQFF
d_call: TRBD1; v_call: TRBV5-8; clone_size: .; j_call: TRBJ2-1; cdr3_nt: TGTGCCAGCAGCCACGGGACAGGGCATGATGAGCAGTTCTTC; cdr3_aa: CASSHGTGHDEQFF
d_call: .; v_call: TRBV3-1/TRBV3-2; clone_size: .; j_call: TRBJ1-5; cdr3_nt: TGTGCCAGCAGCCAAGATTTAAGGGAGAGTCAGCCCCAGCATTTT; cdr3_aa: CASSQDLRESQPQHF
d_call: .; v_call: TRBV5-4; clone_size: .; j_call: TRBJ1-1; cdr3_nt: TGTGCCAGCAGCTTGAGCGTGGCCAGGGCAACAGATGAAGCTTTCTTT; cdr3_aa: CASSLSVARATDEAFF
d_call: .; v_call: TRBV7-7; clone_size: .; j_call: TRBJ1-4; cdr3_nt: TGTGCTAGCAGCTTAGCGGCCGCGGGACGGACTAATGAAAAACTGTTTTTT; cdr3_aa: CASSLAAAGRTNEKLFF
d_call: .; v_call: TRBV7-8; clone_size: .; j_call: TRBJ1-1; cdr3_nt: TGTGCCAGCAGCAAATCACAGGGAAATGTGAACACTGAAGCTTTCTTT; cdr3_aa: CASSKSQGNVNTEAFF
d_call: TRBD1; v_call: TRBV6-2/TRBV6-3; clone_size: .; j_call: TRBJ2-1; cdr3_nt: TGTGCCAGCAGTCACATCCCCGGGACAGGGGGTTCCAATGAGCAGTTCTTC; cdr3_aa: CASSHIPGTGGSNEQFF
d_call: .; v_call: TRBV29-1; clone_size: .; j_call: TRBJ2-7; cdr3_nt: TGCAGCGTTGAAGGAGGGGCGGGACCAACCTACGAGCAGTACTTC; cdr3_aa: CSVEGGAGPTYEQYF
d_call: TRBD2; v_call: TRBV7-9; clone_size: .; j_call: TRBJ2-5; cdr3_nt: TGTGCCAGCAGCTTTGGAGGGAGCGGGGGGCAAGAGACCCAGTACTTC; cdr3_aa: CASSFGGSGGQETQYF
d_call: TRBD2; v_call: TRBV28; clone_size: .; j_call: TRBJ2-1; cdr3_nt: TGTGCCAGCAGTTTCGGGGGGGCTTTAACTGAGCAGTTCTTC; cdr3_aa: CASSFGGALTEQFF
d_call: TRBD1; v_call: TRBV5-1; clone_size: .; j_call: TRBJ1-4; cdr3_nt: TGCGCCAGCAGCTCCGAGAGGGGGCGGTATGAAAAACTGTTTTTT; cdr3_aa: CASSSERGRYEKLFF
d_call: .; v_call: TRBV12-5; clone_size: .; j_call: TRBJ1-1; cdr3_nt: TGTGCTAGTGTCCTCGAGAGGAACACTGAAGCTTTCTTT; cdr3_aa: CASVLERNTEAFF
d_call: .; v_call: TRBV19; clone_size: .; j_call: TRBJ2-3; cdr3_nt: TGTGCCAGTAGTATTTCCCGGGACTTATATAGCACAGATACGCAGTATTTT; cdr3_aa: CASSISRDLYSTDTQYF
d_call: .; v_call: TRBV11-2; clone_size: .; j_call: TRBJ1-5; cdr3_nt: TGTGCCAGCAGCCTCGGAACGGTGAGGGGCAATCAGCCCCAGCATTTT; cdr3_aa: CASSLGTVRGNQPQHF
d_call: TRBD2; v_call: TRBV7-2; clone_size: .; j_call: TRBJ2-7; cdr3_nt: TGTGCCAGCAGCTCGCTAACTCGGACTAGCGGGGGGCCGGCGGGGCAGTACTTC; cdr3_aa: CASSSLTRTSGGPAGQYF
d_call: TRBD2; v_call: TRBV7-4; clone_size: .; j_call: TRBJ2-1; cdr3_nt: TGTGCCAGCAGCCCGGGACTAGCGGGGCCACCCGACTCCTACAATGAGCAGTTCTTC; cdr3_aa: CASSPGLAGPPDSYNEQFF
d_call: TRBD1; v_call: TRBV19; clone_size: .; j_call: TRBJ2-1; cdr3_nt: TGTGCCAGTAGTTGGACAGGGACCAATGAGCAGTTCTTC; cdr3_aa: CASSWTGTNEQFF
d_call: .; v_call: TRBV10-3; clone_size: .; j_call: TRBJ1-1; cdr3_nt: TGTGCCATCAGTGAGTCGACTCGGAACACTGAAGCTTTCTTT; cdr3_aa: CAISESTRNTEAFF